This record looks at one T cell receptor beta chain sequence and its context. This entry is derived from a study of T cells in localized non-small cell lung cancer. Trimming cost V 4 bases and J 2 bases, with 10 bases left between them. The CDR3 runs 14 residues. The V gene's germline CDR1 is SGHTA and CDR2 FQGNSA. The data were produced by immunoSEQ multiplex PCR, yet TCRdb's version contains in-frame clones alone and is incomplete. The table includes around 40,000 clones, about 90% detected once. The chain joins TRBV7-2 to TRBJ2-3; no clear D. This sequence was found in a man aged 40 to 75 with stage I lung adenocarcinoma. The sequences come from peripheral blood, collected before any cancer treatment. The CDR3 DNA follows: TGTGCCAGCAGCTCAACGGCCAACACAGATACGCAGTATTTT. The encoded protein is CASSSTANTDTQYF. Variable domain in full (rest from reference TRBV7-2 and TRBJ2-3): GAGVSQSPSNKVTEKGKDVELRCDPISGHTALYWYRQSLGQGLEFLIYFQGNSAPDKSGLPSDRFSAERTGGSVSTLTIQRTQQEDSAVYLCASSSTANTDTQYFGPGTRLTVL.